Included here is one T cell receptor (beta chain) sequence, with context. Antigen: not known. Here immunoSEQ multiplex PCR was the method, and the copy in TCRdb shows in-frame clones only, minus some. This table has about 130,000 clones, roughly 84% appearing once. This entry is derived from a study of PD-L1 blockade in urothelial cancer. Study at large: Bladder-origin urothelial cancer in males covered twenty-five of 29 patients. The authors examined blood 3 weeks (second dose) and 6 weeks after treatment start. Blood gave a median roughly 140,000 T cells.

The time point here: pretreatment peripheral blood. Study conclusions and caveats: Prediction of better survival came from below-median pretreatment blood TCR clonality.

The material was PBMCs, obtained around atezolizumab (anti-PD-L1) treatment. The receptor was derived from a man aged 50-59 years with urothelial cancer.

CDR3 sequence: CASSAGTGRSGNQPQHF. In DNA form, the CDR3 reads TGTGCCAGCAGTGCCGGGACAGGTCGTTCGGGCAATCAGCCCCAGCATTTT. The V gene is TRBV28, the J gene TRBJ1-5, with 8 bases that match TRBD1. Trimming took 5 bases from V and 2 from J; bases not matched to a gene: 11. The CDR3 totals 17 residues. Germline V gives CDR1 MDHEN, CDR2 SYDVKM.